The 12 T cell receptor beta chains in this list originate from one sample, sequenced in a study of response to subunit inactivated influenza vaccine listed by TCRdb under 2018. Library creation used RT-PCR. These reads were obtained on an Illumina HiSeq 2500. TCRdb's own reprocessing of the public reads used fastp at Q25 and MiXCR and kept productive beta chains. All rows with the same CDR3 protein become a single entry with the most common DNA and genes. Recorded for this sample are some 540,000 distinct CDR3 sequences; 20% to 25% of them occurred a single time. Of the sample, 2.5% to 3% is held by the ten largest clones. Separately, the same data were catalogued under a study of T cells expressing NK-cell markers. As described in the second report: The TCR beta cDNA libraries were made using 5'RACE template switching, a step that added both a universal primer site and unique molecular identifiers.

This sample comprised CD4+ T cells sorted from PBMCs, obtained approximately 12 days after vaccination. These receptors all stem from a man over 45 who received an inactivated influenza vaccine. Donor details come from another sample of the same person, matched by shared clones.

This clonotype was seen only a few times. V is TRBV7-9 and J is TRBJ2-7; D not resolved. This CDR3 is built from 14 residues. V was cut by 5 bases and J by 6 bases, with 17 bases left in between. The V gene's germline CDR1 is SEHNR and CDR2 FQNEAQ (reference sequence). Here the CDR3 reads CASSPSTNWGEQYF. The CDR3 nucleotides read TGTGCCAGCAGCCCCTCGACAAACTGGGGCGAGCAGTACTTC.

This clonotype was picked up a small number of times. The chain couples TRBV20-1 to TRBJ2-7; 8 positions agree with TRBD1. With V trimmed by 5 bases and J by 6 bases, 15 bases remained unmatched. CDR3 length: 15 amino acids. Germline V gene data show CDR1 as DFQATT and CDR2 as SNEGSKA (reference sequence). The CDR3 region is CSAEPQGAGRFEQYF. CDR3 sequence (DNA): TGCAGTGCTGAGCCGCAGGGGGCAGGAAGATTCGAGCAGTACTTC.

This clonotype was seen more than once but under ten times. This chain connects TRBV6-5 to TRBJ1-2; D not certain. The CDR3 has 14 amino acids. Germline V gene sequence: CDR1 MNHEY, CDR2 SVGAGI. V lost 0 bases and J 7 bases, leaving 12 bases between the germline ends. DNA of the CDR3: TGTGCCAGCAGTTACTCCTCATTGGCGGGTGGCTACACCTTC. As protein: CASSYSSLAGGYTF.

The sample holds a few counts of this clonotype. This CDR3 is CASTHTGELFF. For the CDR3, the DNA is TGCGCCAGCACGCACACCGGGGAGCTGTTTTTT. This chain uses TRBV5-1 with TRBJ2-2; D remains ambiguous. The CDR3 is 11 residues long. Per the germline V gene, CDR1 is SGHRS and CDR2 is YFSETQ. V was clipped by 6 bases and J by 3 bases, with 3 bases between them. Combining the CDR3 with reference TRBV5-1 and TRBJ2-2 gives the whole variable domain KAGVTQTPRYLIKTRGQQVTLSCSPISGHRSVSWYQQTPGQGLQFLFEYFSETQRNKGNFPGRFSGRQFSNSRSEMNVSTLELGDSALYLCASTHTGELFFGEGSRLTVL.

J is TRBJ2-1 and V is TRBV7-2, with D unresolved. CDR3 length equals 15 residues. Trimming removed 7 bases from V and 0 bases from J, with 13 bases in between. Germline loops: CDR1 SGHTA, CDR2 FQGNSA. CDR3 sequence: CASNWAAGSYNEQFF. The CDR3 coding sequence is TGTGCCAGCAATTGGGCAGCTGGCTCCTACAATGAGCAGTTCTTC.

The genes are TRBV9 and TRBJ1-1, with TRBD1 matching over 7 bases. The CDR3 runs 15 residues. The J segment lost 6 bases and the V segment lost 4 bases, leaving 12 bases of the junction unmatched. Looked up from germline, CDR1 is SGDLS and CDR2 is YYNGEE. CDR3 nucleotides: TGTGCCAGCAGCCCCAGACAGGGCGCCGGCGCTGAAGCTTTCTTT. Translating it yields CASSPRQGAGAEAFF.

This clonotype was picked up many times. The chain uses TRBV4-3 and TRBJ2-3; TRBD2 aligns across 7 bases. The J segment lost 5 bases and the V segment lost 0 bases, leaving 11 bases of the junction unmatched. The CDR3 is 17 amino acids. Germline CDR1 is LGHNA and CDR2 is YSLEER. CDR3 DNA sequence: TGCGCCAGCAGCCAAGAGGGGAGCACTAGCGCGCAAGATACGCAGTATTTT. It translates to CASSQEGSTSAQDTQYF.

Only a few counts were recorded for this clonotype. The rearrangement joins TRBV29-1 to TRBJ1-2; the D is unclear. V shed 3 bases and J shed 4 bases, with 12 bases lying between them. Germline CDR1 is SQVTM and CDR2 is ANQGSEA. The CDR3 is 13 residues long. The CDR3 coding sequence is TGCAGCGTTGAGACAAGTGCCAGCTATGGCTACACCTTC. Its protein is CSVETSASYGYTF. Supplemented by reference TRBV29-1 and TRBJ1-2, the full variable domain reads SAVISQKPSRDICQRGTSLTIQCQVDSQVTMMFWYRQQPGQSLTLIATANQGSEATYESGFVIDKFPISRPNLTFSTLTVSNMSPEDSSIYLCSVETSASYGYTFGSGTRLTVV.

In this sample, this clonotype turned up a few times. This rearrangement joins TRBV7-7 to TRBJ1-1; 8 bases align to TRBD1. The CDR3 length is 17 residues. The germline V gene has CDR1 SSHAT and CDR2 FNYEAQ (reference sequence). V lost 3 bases to trimming and J lost 0 bases; unmatched junction nucleotides: 9. CDR3 nucleotides: TGTGCCAGCAGCTTCATTCACAGGGGGAGGGTGAACACTGAAGCTTTCTTT. Protein: CASSFIHRGRVNTEAFF.

This clonotype was observed a handful of times. The V call is TRBV25-1, the J call TRBJ1-3; D gene uncertain. Per the germline V gene, CDR1 is MGHDK and CDR2 is SYGVNS. This CDR3 comprises 16 residues. V lost 3 bases, J lost 0 bases, and 12 bases lay in between. The CDR3 bases are TGTGCCAGCAGTGAGGTGGGAGGGAGCTCTGGAAACACCATATATTTT. Protein product: CASSEVGGSSGNTIYF.

This clonotype was seen more than once but under ten times. The chain combines TRBV24-1 with TRBJ1-1; TRBD1 matches 10 bases. The V segment lost 5 bases and the J segment 6 bases; nucleotides outside the gene matches: 5. Germline lookup yields CDR1 KGHDR and CDR2 SFDVKD. The CDR3 loop spans 14 amino acids. For the CDR3, the DNA is TGTGCCACCAGTGGACAGGGGGCGCATTCTGAAGCTTTCTTT. It encodes CATSGQGAHSEAFF.

This clonotype was found a few times. The CDR3 DNA is TGTGCCAGCAACCCATCCCCTAACACCATATATTTT. This encodes CASNPSPNTIYF. The rearrangement joins TRBV12-3 or TRBV12-4 to TRBJ1-3; D not resolved. The ends were cut back, 7 bases at V and 7 bases at J, with 11 bases in the middle. The CDR3 extends over 12 amino acids.